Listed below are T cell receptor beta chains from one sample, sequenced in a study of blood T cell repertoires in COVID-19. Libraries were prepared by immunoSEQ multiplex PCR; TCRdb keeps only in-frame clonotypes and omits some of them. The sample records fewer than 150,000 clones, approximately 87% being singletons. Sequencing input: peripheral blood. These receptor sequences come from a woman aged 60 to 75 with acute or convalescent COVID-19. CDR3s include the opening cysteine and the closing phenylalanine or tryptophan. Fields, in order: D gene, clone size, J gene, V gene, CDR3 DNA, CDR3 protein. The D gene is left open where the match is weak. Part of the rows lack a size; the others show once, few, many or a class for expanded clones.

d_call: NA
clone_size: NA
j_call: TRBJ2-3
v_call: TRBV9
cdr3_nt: TGTGCCAGCAGCCCTCAGTCGGAGCTCTCGGGGTATACGCAGTATTTT
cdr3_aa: CASSPQSELSGYTQYF

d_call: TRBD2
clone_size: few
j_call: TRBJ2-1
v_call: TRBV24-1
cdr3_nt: TGTGCCACCAGTGATCCCGGACTAGCGGGAGTGAGTGAGCAGTTCTTC
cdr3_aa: CATSDPGLAGVSEQFF

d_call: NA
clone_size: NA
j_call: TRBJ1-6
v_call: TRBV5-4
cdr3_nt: TGTGCCAGCAGCTTGGGACAGAATAATTCACCCCTCCACTTT
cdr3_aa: CASSLGQNNSPLHF

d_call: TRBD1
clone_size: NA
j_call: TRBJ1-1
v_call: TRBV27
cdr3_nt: TGTGCCAGCAGTTTATCGTTCAGGGGGACTGAAGCTTTCTTT
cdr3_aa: CASSLSFRGTEAFF

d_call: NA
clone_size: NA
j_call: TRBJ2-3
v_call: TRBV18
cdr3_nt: TGTGCCAGCTCCCGCCTAAGGGGGGATACGCAGTATTTT
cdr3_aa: CASSRLRGDTQYF

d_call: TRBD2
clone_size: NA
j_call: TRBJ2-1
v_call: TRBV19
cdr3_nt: TGTGCCAGTAGTATGGCGGGAGCCTACTACAATGAGCAGTTCTTC
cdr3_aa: CASSMAGAYYNEQFF

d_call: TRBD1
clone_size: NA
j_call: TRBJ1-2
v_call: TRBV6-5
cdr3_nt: TGTGCCAGCAGTTTCCGGGACAGAGTACGGGGCTACACCTTC
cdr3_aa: CASSFRDRVRGYTF

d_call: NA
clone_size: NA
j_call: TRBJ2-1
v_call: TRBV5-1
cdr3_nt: TGCGCCAGCAGCTTAACGGTGTCCTACAATGAGCAGTTCTTC
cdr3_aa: CASSLTVSYNEQFF

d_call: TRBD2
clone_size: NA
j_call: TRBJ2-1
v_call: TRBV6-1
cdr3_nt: TGTGCCAGCAGTGAAGGACTAGCGGGGGTCAATGAGCAGTTCTTC
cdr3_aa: CASSEGLAGVNEQFF

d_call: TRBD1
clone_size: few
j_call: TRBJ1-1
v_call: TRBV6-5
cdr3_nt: TGTGCCAGCAAGCCACCCGACAGGGGTGCTTTCTTT
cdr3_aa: CASKPPDRGAFF

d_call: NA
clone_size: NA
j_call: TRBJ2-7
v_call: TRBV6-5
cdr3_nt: TGTGCCAGCAGTTACTCGACCAGCGAGCGGTACGAGCAGTACTTC
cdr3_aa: CASSYSTSERYEQYF

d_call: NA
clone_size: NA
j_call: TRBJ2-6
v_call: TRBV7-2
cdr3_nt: TGTGCCAGCAGCTTAGTCCGTCTCTCTGGGGCCAACGTCCTGACTTTC
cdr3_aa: CASSLVRLSGANVLTF

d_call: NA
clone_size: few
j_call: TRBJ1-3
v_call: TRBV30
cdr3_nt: TGTGCCTGGACCCCATTCGGGACTGGAAACACCATATATTTT
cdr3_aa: CAWTPFGTGNTIYF

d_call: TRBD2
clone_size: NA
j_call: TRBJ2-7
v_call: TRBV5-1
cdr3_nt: TGCGCCAGCAGACAAACCGGGACTAGCACCGACGAGCAGTACTTC
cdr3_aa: CASRQTGTSTDEQYF

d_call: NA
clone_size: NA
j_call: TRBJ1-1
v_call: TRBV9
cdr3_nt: TGTGCCAGCAGCGCCCGGGGGGTAGACACTGAAGCTTTCTTT
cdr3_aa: CASSARGVDTEAFF

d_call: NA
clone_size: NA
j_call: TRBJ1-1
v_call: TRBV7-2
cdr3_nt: TGTGCCAGCAGCTCGGACACTGAAGCTTTCTTT
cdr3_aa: CASSSDTEAFF

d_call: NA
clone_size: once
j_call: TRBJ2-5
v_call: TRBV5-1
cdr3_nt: TGCGCCAGCAGCTTGGTGGCGGGTGAAGAGACCCAGTACTTC
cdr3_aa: CASSLVAGEETQYF

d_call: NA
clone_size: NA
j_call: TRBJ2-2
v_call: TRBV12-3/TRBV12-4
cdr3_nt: TGTGCCAGCAGGAAGACTAGTCCCGGGGAGCTGTTTTTT
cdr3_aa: CASRKTSPGELFF

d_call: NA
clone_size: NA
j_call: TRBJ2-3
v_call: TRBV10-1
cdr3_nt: TGCGCCAGCAGTGTCCTTAGGGCCGCAGAGGGTACGCAGTATTTT
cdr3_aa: CASSVLRAAEGTQYF

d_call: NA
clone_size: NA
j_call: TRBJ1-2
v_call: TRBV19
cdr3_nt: TGTGCCAGTAGTATAGACCGGAACTATGGCTACACCTTC
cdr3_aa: CASSIDRNYGYTF

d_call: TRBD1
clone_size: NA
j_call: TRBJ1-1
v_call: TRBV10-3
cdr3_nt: TGTGCCATCAGTGGGGACAGGGGCAAATCTGAAGCTTTCTTT
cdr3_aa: CAISGDRGKSEAFF

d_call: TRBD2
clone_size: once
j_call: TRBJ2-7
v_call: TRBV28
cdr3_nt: TGTGCCAGCAGTTTATGGACTAGCGGGGGCCTCTCCTACGAGCAGTACTTC
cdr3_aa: CASSLWTSGGLSYEQYF